These 3 T cell receptor beta chains came from one sample sequenced in a study of radiotherapy plus CTLA-4 blockade in lung cancer. TCRdb keeps only in-frame clones here, not all; method: immunoSEQ multiplex PCR. The table has 30,000 to 45,000 clones, roughly two thirds seen once. Source: peripheral blood, taken from a patient treated with radiotherapy plus ipilimumab. These receptors came from a human donor with non-small cell lung cancer who had stable disease on radiotherapy plus ipilimumab.

V gene TRBV5-1 combines with J gene TRBJ2-1; 7 nucleotides align to TRBD2. The CDR3 totals 15 residues. The germline gives CDR1 SGHRS, CDR2 YFSETQ. The V segment lost 2 bases and the J segment 6 bases; nucleotides outside the gene matches: 8. CDR3 sequence (DNA): TGCGCCAGCAGCTTAGGTCCGGGAGGAAGCAATGAGCAGTTCTTC. Translating gives CASSLGPGGSNEQFF.

The rearrangement joins TRBV11-3 to TRBJ1-1; D possibly corresponds to TRBD1 (5 bases). The CDR3 loop spans 17 amino acids. V was shortened by 1 base and J by 4 bases, with 19 bases between the two germline ends. From germline, CDR1 is SGHNT and CDR2 YENEEA. DNA of the CDR3: TGTGCCAGCAGCTTAGCAGGTGGGCCAGGGTCCTCCACTGAAGCTTTCTTT. Translating it yields CASSLAGGPGSSTEAFF.

This chain links TRBV18 with TRBJ1-5; 9 positions agree with TRBD1. With 3 bases clipped from V and 7 bases from J, the junction kept 4 bases outside the gene matches. Germline CDR1 is KGHSH and CDR2 is LQKENI. This CDR3 region has 14 residues. Here the CDR3 reads CASSPTGGEQPQHF. CDR3 coding DNA: TGTGCCAGCTCACCTACAGGGGGCGAACAGCCCCAGCATTTT.